This T cell receptor (beta chain) was captured in a study of T cells in localized non-small cell lung cancer. Study-wide results and limits: Adjacent lung tissue had a median around 57 of the top 100 clones found in the tumor. Longer survival (overall) was linked to higher T cell density in blood.

Sequencing used immunoSEQ multiplex PCR; TCRdb keeps in-frame clones, though not all of them. The sample gives approximately 35,000 clones, 91% of which show up once; approximately 12% is in the top ten. Regarding this clone: The antigen is not known.

The receptor was derived from a female donor older than 55 with stage II lung adenocarcinoma. Sequenced here: peripheral blood mononuclear cells, sampled before any cancer treatment.

The CDR3 is CASSPLADQDTQYF. Here the CDR3 DNA reads TGTGCCAGCTCACCACTAGCGGATCAAGATACGCAGTATTTT. The V call is TRBV18, the J call TRBJ2-3; D is perhaps TRBD2 (6 bases). The V gene's germline CDR1 is KGHSH and CDR2 LQKENI. The CDR3 is made up of 14 amino acids. The V end was cut by 1 base, the J end by 5 bases, with 10 bases between. Combining the CDR3 with reference TRBV18 and TRBJ2-3 gives the whole variable domain NAGVMQNPRHLVRRRGQEARLRCSPMKGHSHVYWYRQLPEEGLKFMVYLQKENIIDESGMPKERFSAEFPKEGPSILRIQQVVRGDSAAYFCASSPLADQDTQYFGPGTRLTVL.